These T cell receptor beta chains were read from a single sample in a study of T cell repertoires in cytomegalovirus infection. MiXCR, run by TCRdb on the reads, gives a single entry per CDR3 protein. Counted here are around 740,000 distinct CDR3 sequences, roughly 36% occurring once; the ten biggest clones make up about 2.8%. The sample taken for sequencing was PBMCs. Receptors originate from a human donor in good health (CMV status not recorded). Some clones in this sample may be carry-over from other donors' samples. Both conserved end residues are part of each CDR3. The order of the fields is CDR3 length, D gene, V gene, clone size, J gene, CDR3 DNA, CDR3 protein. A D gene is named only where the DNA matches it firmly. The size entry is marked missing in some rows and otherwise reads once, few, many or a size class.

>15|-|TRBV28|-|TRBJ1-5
TGTGCCAGCAGTTTATCAGGGGACGGCAATCAGCCCCAGCATTTT
CASSLSGDGNQPQHF
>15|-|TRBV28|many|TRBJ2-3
TGTGCCAGCAGTTCGCTCTCGATCGACGGCGGTACGCAGTATTTT
CASSSLSIDGGTQYF
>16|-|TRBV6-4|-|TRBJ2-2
TGTGCCAGCAGTCCACAACAGGTGGTGAGCACCGGGGAGCTGTTTTTT
CASSPQQVVSTGELFF
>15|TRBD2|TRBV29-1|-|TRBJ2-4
TGCAGCGCCGGGGGAGGGGAAGGGGCCAAAAACATTCAGTACTTC
CSAGGGEGAKNIQYF
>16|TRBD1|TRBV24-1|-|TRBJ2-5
TGTGCCACCAGTGAAGCCGGGACAGGGGGCCGGGAGACCCAGTACTTC
CATSEAGTGGRETQYF
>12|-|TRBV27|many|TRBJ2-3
TGTGCCAGCAGACGGGGCACAGATACGCAGTATTTT
CASRRGTDTQYF
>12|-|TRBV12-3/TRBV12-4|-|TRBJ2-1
TGTGCCAGCAGTTTGTGGAGGGTTGAGCAGTTCTTC
CASSLWRVEQFF
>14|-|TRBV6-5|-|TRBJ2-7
TGTGCCAGCAGTTCCGGAGACAGACGCTACGAGCAGTACTTC
CASSSGDRRYEQYF
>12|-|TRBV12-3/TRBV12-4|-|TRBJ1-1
TGTGCCAGCAGCCGAGCCGGGACCTCTGCTGGCTTT
CASSRAGTSAGF
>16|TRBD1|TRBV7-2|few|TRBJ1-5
TGTGCCAGCAGCTTAGACTCAGGGGGCCCGCCTCAGCCCCAGCATTTT
CASSLDSGGPPQPQHF
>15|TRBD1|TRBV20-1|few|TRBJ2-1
TGCAGTGCCCCCACCCCAGGGGGCCTGTTCGATGAGCAGTTCTTC
CSAPTPGGLFDEQFF
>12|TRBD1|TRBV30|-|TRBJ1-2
TGTGCCTGGAACATGAAGACAGGGGGCTACACCTTC
CAWNMKTGGYTF
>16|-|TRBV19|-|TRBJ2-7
TGTGCCAGTAGTTGGCAGGCTGGGATTCCGTACTACGAGCAGTACTTC
CASSWQAGIPYYEQYF
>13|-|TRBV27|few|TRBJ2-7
TGTGCCAGCAGTTTATCGGCGCAGTACGAGCAGTACTTC
CASSLSAQYEQYF
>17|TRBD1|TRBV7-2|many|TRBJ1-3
TGTGCCAGCAGCCGAGAGGGGACAGGGGGTTTTGGAAACACCATATATTTT
CASSREGTGGFGNTIYF
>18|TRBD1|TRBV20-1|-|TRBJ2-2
TGCAGTGCTAGAGATCCAAGGACAGGGGGCTCGAAGGCCGGGGAGCTGTTTTTT
CSARDPRTGGSKAGELFF
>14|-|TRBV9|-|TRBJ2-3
TGTGCCAGCAGCGTAGACCCACTAGGATCTACGCAGTATTTT
CASSVDPLGSTQYF
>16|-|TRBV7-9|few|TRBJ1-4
TGTGCCAGCAGCCCTCAAGAAGGCAGGTTCTCCGAAAAACTGTTTTTT
CASSPQEGRFSEKLFF
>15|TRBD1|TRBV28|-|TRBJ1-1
TGTGCCAGCAGTACCCCGGGACAGGTTTCCACTGAAGCTTTCTTT
CASSTPGQVSTEAFF